The entry below gives a single TCR beta chain sequence along with its context. What it binds is unknown. There are 13 residues in the CDR3. Germline CDR1 and CDR2: LGHNT and FRNRAP. The V and J ends lost 7 bases and 2 bases respectively, with 11 bases between them. This entry belongs to a study of shared clonotypes between healthy human individuals. Study conclusions and caveats: Clonotype sharing across several donors was observed for roughly 5% of naive CD4 clonotypes. Enrolling few donors narrowed the genetic and exposure-history diversity that was represented.

Assay used: immunoSEQ multiplex PCR; TCRdb lists only in-frame clones, some missing. Found here are 2 million to 2.5 million clones, roughly 91% of them singletons; the top ten hold more than 1.5%. Naive CD8 cells lacked CD45RO and underwent positive selection for CCR7, leaving out terminally differentiated effector memory CD45RA+ cells. Every donor, a Caucasian adult, lived in Nashville, Tennessee. The rearrangement joins TRBV12-5 to TRBJ1-1, with D unresolved. Sequencing used naive CD8+ T cells from PBMCs. This clonotype was sampled from a man between 18 and 35 years old in good health. Some clones in this sample may be carry-over from other donors' samples. The CDR3 nucleotides read TGTGCTAGTGCCCTGACGGGTAACACTGAAGCTTTCTTT. It specifies CASALTGNTEAFF.